One and the same sample provided the 30 T cell receptor beta chains below, sequenced in a study of a mutant IDH1 vaccine in newly diagnosed glioma. These receptors have no identified antigens. The sample's time point: week 47, end of study. Doses comprised 300 ug of mutant IDH1 20-mer peptide each, plus topical imiquimod. TCRdb keeps only in-frame clones here, not all; method: immunoSEQ multiplex PCR. The sample lists about 54,000 clones, around four fifths occurring once. Material: PBMCs, obtained from a glioma patient whose treatment included an IDH1 peptide vaccine. The receptors were sampled from a woman in her forties or fifties with glioma.

The rearrangement links TRBV10-3 to TRBJ1-1; tentative D call: TRBD1 (5 bases). The CDR3 runs to 13 residues. Germline-derived CDR1 and CDR2 are ENHRY and SYGVKD. Trimming removed 7 bases at V and 1 base at J, with 10 bases between. In nucleotides, the CDR3 is TGTGCCATCAAAGGCACAGGGAACACTGAAGCTTTCTTT. This gives the protein CAIKGTGNTEAFF.

The V and J genes are TRBV6-1 and TRBJ2-7; no clear D gene. The CDR3 has 14 residues. The V and J ends lost 7 bases and 2 bases respectively, with 15 bases between them. Per germline, CDR1 MNHNS and CDR2 SASEGT. The CDR3 loop reads CASKSQTSTYEQYF. The DNA of the CDR3 is TGTGCCAGCAAGAGTCAGACCTCTACCTACGAGCAGTACTTC.

The chain links TRBV30 to TRBJ2-7; perhaps TRBD1 as D (6 bases). The V gene's germline CDR1 is GTSNPN and CDR2 SVGIG (reference sequence). The CDR3 loop spans 15 amino acids. V gave up 4 bases and J gave up 0 bases, with 16 bases separating them. In DNA, the CDR3 is TGTGCCTGGACTCGACCGGGACATATCTCCTACGAGCAGTACTTC. It specifies CAWTRPGHISYEQYF. Based on the CDR3 plus reference TRBV30 and TRBJ2-7, the full variable domain is SQTIHQWPATLVQPVGSPLSLECTVEGTSNPNLYWYRQAAGRGLQLLFYSVGIGQISSEVPQNLSASRPQDRQFILSSKKLLLSDSGFYLCAWTRPGHISYEQYFGPGTRLTVT.

This chain connects TRBV6-4 to TRBJ1-5; D not certain. Trimming took off 8 bases at V and 3 bases at J, with 17 bases between the two ends. Looked up from germline, CDR1 is MRHNA and CDR2 is SNTAGT. The CDR3 extends over 15 amino acids. CDR3 DNA sequence: TGTGCCAGCGCTGTCGATTCGGGCCCCAATCAGCCCCAGCATTTT. Protein: CASAVDSGPNQPQHF.

This chain links TRBV5-4 with TRBJ1-3; D ambiguous. The CDR3 totals 13 residues. V lost 0 bases and J lost 9, with 10 bases in between. The germline V gene encodes CDR1 SGHNT and CDR2 YYREEE (reference sequence). The CDR3 DNA reads as TGTGCCAGCAGCTTGGCGGGGTCGAGCACCATATATTTT. The encoded protein is CASSLAGSSTIYF.

CDR3 nucleotides: TGTGCCAGCAGTCCTCGGAGGGATACGCAGTATTTT. This sequence encodes CASSPRRDTQYF. The genes are TRBV28 and TRBJ2-3, with D possibly being TRBD2 (5 bases). Germline values: CDR1 MDHEN, CDR2 SYDVKM. V shed 5 bases and J shed 6 bases, with 9 bases lying between them. CDR3 length equals 12 residues. The full variable domain, rest sourced from reference TRBV28 and TRBJ2-3, is DVKVTQSSRYLVKRTGEKVFLECVQDMDHENMFWYRQDPGLGLRLIYFSYDVKMKEKGDIPEGYSVSREKKERFSLILESASTNQTSMYLCASSPRRDTQYFGPGTRLTVL.

This chain links TRBV4-3 with TRBJ2-7; D possibly uses TRBD1 or TRBD2 (5 bases each). The germline V and J ends were trimmed by 1 base and 2 bases, with 15 bases remaining between them. Germline values: CDR1 LGHNA, CDR2 YSLEER. CDR3 length equals 16 residues. CDR3 nucleotides: TGCGCCAGCAGCCAAGGTTGGGCTAGGGACCCCTACGAGCAGTACTTC. This gives the protein CASSQGWARDPYEQYF.

A single count supports this clone. The rearrangement links TRBV6-6 to TRBJ1-1; D gene unclear. V was trimmed by 11 bases and J by 0 bases, leaving 13 bases between them. This CDR3 is built from 13 residues. Germline V CDR1 and CDR2: MNHNY, SVGAGI (reference sequence). The CDR3 is CAGTEFLNTEAFF. Here the CDR3 DNA reads TGTGCCGGAACAGAATTCTTGAACACTGAAGCTTTCTTT.

The chain has TRBV5-4 and TRBJ2-2, with TRBD1 matching over 7 bases. Trimming at V came to 1 base and at J to 4 bases, leaving 7 bases not matched to a gene. The CDR3 is 16 residues long. CDR1 is SGHNT, CDR2 YYREEE, per germline (reference sequence). The chain's CDR3 is CASSLQGGRATGELFF. The DNA of the CDR3 is TGTGCCAGCAGCTTGCAAGGGGGCCGGGCCACCGGGGAGCTGTTTTTT.

This clone was counted once. The chain couples TRBV27 to TRBJ1-1; D is unclear. V was pared by 8 bases and J by 0 bases, with 10 bases between. This CDR3 has 13 residues. Germline V gives CDR1 MNHEY, CDR2 SMNVEV (reference sequence). The CDR3: CASGAHMNTEAFF. The CDR3 DNA sequence: TGTGCCAGCGGTGCCCACATGAACACTGAAGCTTTCTTT.

The chain recombines TRBV29-1 with TRBJ2-1; 16 bases match TRBD2. Per the germline V gene, CDR1 is SQVTM and CDR2 is ANQGSEA. J gave up 8 bases and V 6 bases, and 4 bases lay outside the gene matches. The CDR3 has 14 amino acids. The CDR3 sequence is CSVGTSGGADEQFF. Written as DNA, the CDR3 is TGCAGCGTCGGGACTAGCGGGGGGGCCGATGAGCAGTTCTTC.

V usage is TRBV5-1 and J usage is TRBJ1-1; a possible D gene is TRBD1 (5 bases). The V gene's germline CDR1 is SGHRS and CDR2 YFSETQ. The CDR3 sequence is 13 residues long. Trimming pared 4 bases from V and 8 bases from J, leaving 15 bases between. The CDR3: CASSPPGYGEAFF. The CDR3 DNA reads as TGCGCCAGCAGCCCTCCAGGGTATGGGGAAGCTTTCTTT. Using reference TRBV5-1 and TRBJ1-1 for the parts outside the CDR3, the full variable domain is KAGVTQTPRYLIKTRGQQVTLSCSPISGHRSVSWYQQTPGQGLQFLFEYFSETQRNKGNFPGRFSGRQFSNSRSEMNVSTLELGDSALYLCASSPPGYGEAFFGQGTRLTVV.

This clone was picked up a small number of times. This rearrangement joins TRBV5-1 to TRBJ2-7; 8 bases agree with TRBD1. Germline V lookup: CDR1 SGHRS, CDR2 YFSETQ. The V and J ends lost 0 bases and 13 bases, in that order; junction bases with no gene match: 6. CDR3 length: 12 residues. The CDR3 loop is CASSLGQGAHYF. The CDR3 DNA reads TGCGCCAGCAGCTTGGGCCAGGGGGCACACTACTTC.

Here the CDR3 reads CASSNSNQPQHF. Written as DNA, the CDR3 is TGTGCCAGCAGCAATAGCAATCAGCCCCAGCATTTT. J is TRBJ1-5 and V is TRBV7-9; D gene ambiguous. Germline loops: CDR1 SEHNR, CDR2 FQNEAQ (reference sequence). The CDR3 totals 12 residues. V was trimmed by 5 bases and J by 0 bases, leaving 2 bases between them.

This clone was counted a single time. V usage is TRBV5-1 and J usage is TRBJ2-6; 7 bases line up with TRBD1. Germline V lookup: CDR1 SGHRS, CDR2 YFSETQ. The CDR3 consists of 15 residues. Unmatched junction bases numbered 3, after V lost 4 bases and J lost 2 bases. CDR3 amino acids: CASSQGQAGANVLTF. CDR3 in DNA: TGCGCCAGCAGCCAAGGACAGGCTGGGGCCAACGTCCTGACTTTC.

The chain uses TRBV2 and TRBJ1-2; D is unresolved. Germline CDR1 reads SNHLY; CDR2 reads FYNNEI. V lost 7 bases to trimming and J lost 7 bases, with 16 bases between them. The CDR3 is 13 amino acids. CDR3 nucleotide sequence: TGTGCCAGCATGATTCAAGCGAAGGGTGGCTACACCTTC. It encodes CASMIQAKGGYTF.

The chain employs TRBV5-1 and TRBJ2-3; the D gene is possibly TRBD1 (6 bases). The CDR3 covers 14 residues. Looked up from germline, CDR1 is SGHRS and CDR2 is YFSETQ. Trimming pared 1 base from V and 3 bases from J, leaving 9 bases between. CDR3 nucleotide sequence: TGCGCCAGCAGCTTGTGGGGGCAAACAGATACGCAGTATTTT. Its protein product is CASSLWGQTDTQYF.

V usage is TRBV20-1 and J usage is TRBJ2-7; no definite D call. This CDR3 contains 11 residues. Per germline, CDR1 DFQATT and CDR2 SNEGSKA (reference sequence). Trimming cost V 4 bases and J 5 bases, with 9 bases left between them. As DNA, the CDR3 is TGCAGTGCTACTGAAGCCCACGAGCAGTACTTC. This sequence encodes CSATEAHEQYF.

The CDR3 sequence: CASSPGLVAGQETQYF. Written as DNA, the CDR3 is TGTGCCAGCAGCCCCGGCCTGGTAGCGGGGCAAGAGACCCAGTACTTC. The gene calls are TRBV9 and TRBJ2-5, with TRBD2 matching 8 bases. V lost 4 bases and J lost 2; bases outside the gene matches: 10. This CDR3 has 16 residues. Germline CDR1 SGDLS, CDR2 YYNGEE.

The chain couples TRBV2 to TRBJ2-1, with D possibly matching TRBD2 (7 bases). The germline V and J ends were trimmed by 4 bases and 1 base, with 11 bases remaining between them. CDR1 and CDR2 from the germline V gene are SNHLY and FYNNEI. The CDR3 has 15 residues. CDR3 nucleotides: TGTGCCAGCAGTGGCGGGGGCGTGTCCTACAATGAGCAGTTCTTC. It translates to CASSGGGVSYNEQFF. Complete variable domain (other parts from reference TRBV2 and TRBJ2-1): EPEVTQTPSHQVTQMGQEVILRCVPISNHLYFYWYRQILGQKVEFLVSFYNNEISEKSEIFDDQFSVERPDGSNFTLKIRSTKLEDSAMYFCASSGGGVSYNEQFFGPGTRLTVL.

This rearrangement joins TRBV11-2 to TRBJ2-2; maybe TRBD1 (5 bases). V was pared by 0 bases and J by 7 bases, with 15 bases between. This CDR3 has 16 residues. In germline, CDR1 is SGHAT, CDR2 FQNNGV. CDR3 protein: CASSLEPGRQGGELFF. The CDR3 DNA reads TGTGCCAGCAGCTTAGAACCTGGACGTCAGGGCGGGGAGCTGTTTTTT.

This chain uses TRBV5-1 with TRBJ1-4, with a possible D match to TRBD1 (5 bases). Trimming cost V 6 bases and J 0 bases, with 12 bases left between them. Looked up from germline, CDR1 is SGHRS and CDR2 is YFSETQ. The CDR3 is made up of 15 amino acids. The CDR3 is CASTTQGATNEKLFF. DNA of the CDR3: TGCGCCAGCACGACGCAGGGTGCAACTAATGAAAAACTGTTTTTT.

V gene TRBV5-1 combines with J gene TRBJ2-1; 7 bases are a match to TRBD1. The CDR3 runs to 15 residues. Trimming removed 2 bases from V and 5 bases from J; junction bases left unmatched: 7. Germline assignment: CDR1 SGHRS and CDR2 YFSETQ. The CDR3 coding sequence is TGCGCCAGCAGCTTTACCGACAGGGCTAACAATGAGCAGTTCTTC. Translating gives CASSFTDRANNEQFF.

The V and J genes are TRBV7-8 and TRBJ1-6, with D hard to call. V was cut by 1 base and J by 5 bases, with 18 bases left in between. Germline-derived CDR1 and CDR2 are SGHVS and FQNEAQ. The length of the CDR3 is 18 residues. CDR3 sequence (DNA): TGTGCCAGCAGCTTAGTGGGTCTATCGGACGCAAATAATTCACCCCTCCACTTT. The encoded protein is CASSLVGLSDANNSPLHF. Looking up the rest from reference TRBV7-8 and TRBJ1-6 gives the full variable domain: GAGVSQSPRYKVAKRGQDVALRCDPISGHVSLFWYQQALGQGPEFLTYFQNEAQLDKSGLPSDRFFAERPEGSVSTLKIQRTQQEDSAVYLCASSLVGLSDANNSPLHFGNGTRLTVT.

J is TRBJ2-2 and V is TRBV11-2; D call uncertain. The CDR3 is 14 amino acids. Germline V gene lookup returns CDR1 SGHAT and CDR2 FQNNGV. Trimming removed 3 bases from V and 0 bases from J, with 5 bases in between. The CDR3 sequence: CASSFKTNTGELFF. CDR3 nucleotide sequence: TGTGCCAGCAGCTTTAAGACGAACACCGGGGAGCTGTTTTTT.

The chain joins TRBV5-1 to TRBJ2-5; 7 bases align to TRBD1. V dropped 4 bases and J dropped 2; count of bases not matched to a gene: 8. The CDR3 covers 15 residues. Looked up from germline, CDR1 is SGHRS and CDR2 is YFSETQ. The CDR3 nucleotides are TGCGCCAGCAGCCCAGGACAGGCCATACAAGAGACCCAGTACTTC. Amino acid sequence: CASSPGQAIQETQYF.

The V call is TRBV19, the J call TRBJ1-1; a possible D gene is TRBD1 (5 bases). CDR1 and CDR2 from the germline V gene are LNHDA and SQIVND (reference sequence). V was cut by 7 bases and J by 1 base, with 10 bases left in between. The CDR3 spans 13 residues. The CDR3 sequence is CASTWGGNTEAFF. CDR3 DNA: TGTGCCAGTACGTGGGGGGGGAACACTGAAGCTTTCTTT.

This chain connects TRBV5-8 to TRBJ1-5, with unresolved D. Per the germline V gene, CDR1 is SGHTS and CDR2 is YDEGEE. CDR3 length equals 12 residues. Trimming took 1 base from V and 5 from J, leaving 4 bases between them. The CDR3 DNA reads as TGTGCCAGCAGCTTGTTCGATCAGCCCCAGCATTTT. It is translated as CASSLFDQPQHF.

The V call is TRBV4-3, the J call TRBJ2-7; maybe TRBD1 (6 bases). Germline V gene lookup returns CDR1 LGHNA and CDR2 YSLEER. The CDR3 runs to 15 residues. V shed 0 bases and J shed 2 bases, with 11 bases lying between them. For the CDR3, the DNA is TGCGCCAGCAGCCAAGATCGCCAGGGGCCCTACGAGCAGTACTTC. Protein product: CASSQDRQGPYEQYF.

The V gene is TRBV11-2, the J gene TRBJ1-5, with 7 bases identical to TRBD1. The CDR3 sequence is 17 residues long. Germline V gives CDR1 SGHAT, CDR2 FQNNGV. Trimming cost V 1 base and J 1 base; bases outside gene matches: 7. As DNA, the CDR3 is TGTGCCAGCAGCTTAGTGGAGTGGGGACAGAGCAATCAGCCCCAGCATTTT. Protein sequence: CASSLVEWGQSNQPQHF.